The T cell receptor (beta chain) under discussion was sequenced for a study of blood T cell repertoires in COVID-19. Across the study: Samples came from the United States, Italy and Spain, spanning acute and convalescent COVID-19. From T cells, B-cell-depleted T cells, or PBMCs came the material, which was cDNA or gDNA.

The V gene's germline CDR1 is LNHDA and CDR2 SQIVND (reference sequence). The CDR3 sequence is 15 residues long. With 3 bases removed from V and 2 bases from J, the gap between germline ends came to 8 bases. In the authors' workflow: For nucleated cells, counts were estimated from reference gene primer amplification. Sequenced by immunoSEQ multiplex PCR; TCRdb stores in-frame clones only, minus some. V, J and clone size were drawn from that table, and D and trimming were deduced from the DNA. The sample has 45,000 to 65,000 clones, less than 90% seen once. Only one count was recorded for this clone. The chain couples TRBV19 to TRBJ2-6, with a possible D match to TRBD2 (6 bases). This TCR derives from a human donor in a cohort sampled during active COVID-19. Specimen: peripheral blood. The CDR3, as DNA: TGTGCCAGTAGTATGTCGGGGGCTGGGGCCAACGTCCTGACTTTC. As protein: CASSMSGAGANVLTF. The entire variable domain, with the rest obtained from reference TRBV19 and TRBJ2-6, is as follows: DGGITQSPKYLFRKEGQNVTLSCEQNLNHDAMYWYRQDPGQGLRLIYYSQIVNDFQKGDIAEGYSVSREKKESFPLTVTSAQKNPTAFYLCASSMSGAGANVLTFGAGSRLTVL.